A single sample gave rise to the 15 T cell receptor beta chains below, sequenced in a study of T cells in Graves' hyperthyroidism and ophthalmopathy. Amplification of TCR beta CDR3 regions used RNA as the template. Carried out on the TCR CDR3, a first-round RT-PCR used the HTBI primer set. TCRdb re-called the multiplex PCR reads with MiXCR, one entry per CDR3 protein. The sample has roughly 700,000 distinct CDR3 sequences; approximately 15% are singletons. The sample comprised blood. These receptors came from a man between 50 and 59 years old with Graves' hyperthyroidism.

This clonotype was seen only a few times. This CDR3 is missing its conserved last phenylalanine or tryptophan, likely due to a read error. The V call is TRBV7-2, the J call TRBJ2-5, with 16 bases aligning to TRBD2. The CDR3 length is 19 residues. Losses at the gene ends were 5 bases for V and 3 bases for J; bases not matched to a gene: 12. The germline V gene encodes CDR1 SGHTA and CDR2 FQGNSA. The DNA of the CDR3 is TGTGCCAGCAGCACGACCGGGACTAGCGGGAGGGCCTTGAAAGAGACCCAGTACCTC. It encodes CASSTTGTSGRALKETQYL.

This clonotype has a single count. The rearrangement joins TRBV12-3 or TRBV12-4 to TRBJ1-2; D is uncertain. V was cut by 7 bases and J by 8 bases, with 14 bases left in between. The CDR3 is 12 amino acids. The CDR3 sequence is CASTPLETGYTF. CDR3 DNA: TGTGCCAGCACCCCGTTAGAAACGGGCTACACCTTC.

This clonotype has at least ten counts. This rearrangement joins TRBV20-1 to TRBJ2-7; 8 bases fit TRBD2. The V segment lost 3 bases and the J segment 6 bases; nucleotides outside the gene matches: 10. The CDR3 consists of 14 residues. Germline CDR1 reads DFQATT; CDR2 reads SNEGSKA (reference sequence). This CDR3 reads CSARTHRGGGEQYF. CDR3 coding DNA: TGCAGTGCTAGGACGCACCGGGGGGGTGGCGAGCAGTACTTC.

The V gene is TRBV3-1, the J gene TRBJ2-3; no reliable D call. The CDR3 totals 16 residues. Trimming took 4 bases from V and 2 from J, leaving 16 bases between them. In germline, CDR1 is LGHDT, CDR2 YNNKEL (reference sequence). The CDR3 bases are TGTGCCAGCAGCCCATCAGCGCAGGAATTCACAGATACGCAGTATTTT. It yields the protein CASSPSAQEFTDTQYF.

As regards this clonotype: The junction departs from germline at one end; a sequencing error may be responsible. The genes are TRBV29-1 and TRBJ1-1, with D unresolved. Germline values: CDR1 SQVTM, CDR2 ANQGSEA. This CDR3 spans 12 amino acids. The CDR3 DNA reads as TGCAGCGTGGAAGAACAGTACACTGAAGCTTTCTTT. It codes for CSVEEQYTEAFF. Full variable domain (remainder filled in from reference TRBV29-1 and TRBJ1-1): SAVISQKPSRDICQRGTSLTIQCQVDSQVTMMFWYRQQPGQSLTLIATANQGSEATYESGFVIDKFPISRPNLTFSTLTVSNMSPEDSSIYLCSVEEQYTEAFFGQGTRLTVV.

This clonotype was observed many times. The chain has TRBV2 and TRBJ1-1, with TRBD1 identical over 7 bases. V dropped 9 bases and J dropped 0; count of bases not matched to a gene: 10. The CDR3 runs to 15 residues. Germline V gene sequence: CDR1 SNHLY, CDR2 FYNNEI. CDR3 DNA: TGTGCCAGAACCTCGACAGGGACACTGAACACTGAAGCTTTCTTT. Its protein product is CARTSTGTLNTEAFF.

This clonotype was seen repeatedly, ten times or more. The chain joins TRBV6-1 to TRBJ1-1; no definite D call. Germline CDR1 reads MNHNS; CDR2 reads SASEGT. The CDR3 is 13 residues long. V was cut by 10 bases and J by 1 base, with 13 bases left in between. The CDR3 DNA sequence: TGTGCCACTTGGAAGTTCGGGAACACTGAAGCTTTCTTT. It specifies CATWKFGNTEAFF.

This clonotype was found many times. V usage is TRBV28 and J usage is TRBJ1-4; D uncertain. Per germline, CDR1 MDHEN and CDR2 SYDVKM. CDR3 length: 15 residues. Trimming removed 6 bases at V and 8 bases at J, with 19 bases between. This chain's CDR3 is CASRPLEGYGEKLFF. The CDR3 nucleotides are TGTGCCAGCAGGCCGCTTGAGGGTTATGGAGAAAAACTGTTTTTT. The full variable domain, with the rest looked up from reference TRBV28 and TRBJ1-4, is DVKVTQSSRYLVKRTGEKVFLECVQDMDHENMFWYRQDPGLGLRLIYFSYDVKMKEKGDIPEGYSVSREKKERFSLILESASTNQTSMYLCASRPLEGYGEKLFFGSGTQLSVL.

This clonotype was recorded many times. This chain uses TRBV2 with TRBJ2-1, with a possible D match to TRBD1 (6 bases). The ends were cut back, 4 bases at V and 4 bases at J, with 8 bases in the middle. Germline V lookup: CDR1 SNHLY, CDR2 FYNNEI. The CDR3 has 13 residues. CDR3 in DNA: TGTGCCAGCAGTGCCGGACAGTACAATGAGCAGTTCTTC. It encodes CASSAGQYNEQFF.

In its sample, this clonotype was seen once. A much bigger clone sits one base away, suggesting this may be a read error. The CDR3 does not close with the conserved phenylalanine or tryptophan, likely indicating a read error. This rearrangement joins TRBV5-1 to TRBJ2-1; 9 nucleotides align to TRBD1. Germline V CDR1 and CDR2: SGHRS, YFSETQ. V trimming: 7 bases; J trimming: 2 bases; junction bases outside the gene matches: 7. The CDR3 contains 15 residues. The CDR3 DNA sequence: TGCGCCAGCGAAAAGACAGGGGGTCCCTACAATGAGCAGTTCTAC. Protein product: CASEKTGGPYNEQFY.

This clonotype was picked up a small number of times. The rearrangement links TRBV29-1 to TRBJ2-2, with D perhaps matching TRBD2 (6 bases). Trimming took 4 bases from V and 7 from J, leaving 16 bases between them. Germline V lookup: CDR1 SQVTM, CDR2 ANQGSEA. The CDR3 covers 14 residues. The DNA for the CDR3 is TGCAGCGTTGTTATTGGGGGGTTGGGCGGGGAGCTGTTTTTT. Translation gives CSVVIGGLGGELFF.

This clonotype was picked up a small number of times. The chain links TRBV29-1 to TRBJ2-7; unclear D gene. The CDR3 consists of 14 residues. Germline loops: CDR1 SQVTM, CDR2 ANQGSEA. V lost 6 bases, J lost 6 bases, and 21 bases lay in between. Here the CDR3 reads CSVDTLGLDGEQYF. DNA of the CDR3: TGCAGCGTAGATACACTGGGTCTCGACGGCGAGCAGTACTTC.

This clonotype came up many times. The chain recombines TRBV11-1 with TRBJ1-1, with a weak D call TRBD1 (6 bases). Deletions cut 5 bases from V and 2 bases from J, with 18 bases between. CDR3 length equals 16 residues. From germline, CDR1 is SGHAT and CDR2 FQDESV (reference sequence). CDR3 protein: CASSPTPTGFNTEAFF. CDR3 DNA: TGTGCCAGCAGCCCCACCCCGACAGGATTTAACACTGAAGCTTTCTTT.

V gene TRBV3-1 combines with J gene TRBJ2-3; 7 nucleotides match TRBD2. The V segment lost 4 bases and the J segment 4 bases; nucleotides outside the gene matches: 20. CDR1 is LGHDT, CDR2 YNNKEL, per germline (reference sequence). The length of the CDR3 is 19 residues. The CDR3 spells CASSLPRNEEVLASDTQYF. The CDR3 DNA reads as TGTGCCAGCAGCCTCCCTCGAAACGAAGAGGTACTAGCGTCAGATACGCAGTATTTT.

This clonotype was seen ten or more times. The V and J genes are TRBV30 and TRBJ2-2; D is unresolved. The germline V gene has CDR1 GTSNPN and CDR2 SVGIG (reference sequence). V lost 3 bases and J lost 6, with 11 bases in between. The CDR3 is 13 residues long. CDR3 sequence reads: CAWRRYGSGELFF. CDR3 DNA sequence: TGTGCCTGGAGGAGGTACGGATCCGGGGAGCTGTTTTTT.